The following is a T cell receptor (beta chain) sequence with its context. Its target is unknown. The source of the sample is a study of neurological immune-mediated disorders. Overall study: Of roughly 34 multiple sclerosis patients, some 31 were relapsing-remitting and 3 secondary progressive. Study results and limitations: Phylogenetically, 18 of 34 multiple sclerosis patients' repertoires fell into one related-CDR3 cluster, a possible signature.

This CDR3 is built from 12 residues. Germline V gives CDR1 LNHDA, CDR2 SQIVND (reference sequence). The V and J ends lost 5 bases and 4 bases respectively, with 6 bases between them. Synthesis of cDNA was performed by 5'RACE using 10-nucleotide random UMIs. TCRdb reanalysed the 5' RACE reads using MiXCR and keeps one entry per CDR3 protein. The data hold about 50,000 distinct CDR3 sequences, with approximately 6.2% observed a single time. Sequencing was carried out using CD4+ T cells from blood. V and J are TRBV19 and TRBJ2-1, with unresolved D. The TCR originated in a woman aged 18-29 years with multiple sclerosis. The CDR3 sequence is CASSGPYNEQFF. CDR3 nucleotides: TGTGCCAGTAGTGGCCCTTACAATGAGCAGTTCTTC. Looking up the rest from reference TRBV19 and TRBJ2-1 gives the full variable domain: DGGITQSPKYLFRKEGQNVTLSCEQNLNHDAMYWYRQDPGQGLRLIYYSQIVNDFQKGDIAEGYSVSREKKESFPLTVTSAQKNPTAFYLCASSGPYNEQFFGPGTRLTVL.